This T cell receptor (beta chain) originates from a study of cytomegalovirus exposure and HLA in healthy donors. General study results and limits: Cytomegalovirus association was listed for around 170 TCR beta chains.

The PCR had 60 Vbeta and 13 Jbeta primers. Clones were read by immunoSEQ multiplex PCR, and TCRdb kept only the in-frame ones, dropping some. Found here are 200,000 to 250,000 clones, 75% to 85% of them singletons; the top ten hold 7% to 9%. Points on this clone: Antigen specificity is unknown.

Sequenced: PBMCs. This clonotype originated in a woman aged 55-70 years in good health and CMV-seropositive.

This chain's CDR3 is CASSEAGGFGYTF. CDR3 sequence (DNA): TGTGCCAGCAGTGAAGCGGGAGGGTTTGGCTACACCTTC. The genes are TRBV2 and TRBJ1-2; D is ambiguous. From germline, CDR1 is SNHLY and CDR2 FYNNEI. CDR3 length: 13 amino acids. The V and J ends lost 0 bases and 7 bases respectively, with 9 bases between them. Full variable domain (remainder filled in from reference TRBV2 and TRBJ1-2): EPEVTQTPSHQVTQMGQEVILRCVPISNHLYFYWYRQILGQKVEFLVSFYNNEISEKSEIFDDQFSVERPDGSNFTLKIRSTKLEDSAMYFCASSEAGGFGYTFGSGTRLTVV.